One and the same sample provided the 8 T cell receptor beta chains below, sequenced in a study of response to subunit inactivated influenza vaccine. One entry per CDR3 protein results from TCRdb running MiXCR on the RT-PCR reads. Among about 780,000 distinct CDR3 sequences listed, approximately 18% were seen once. This material consisted of PBMCs from blood, taken more than 4 days after vaccination. The receptors were gathered from a man between 50 and 59 years old who received an inactivated influenza vaccine.

The table lists this clonotype with a few counts. The chain links TRBV12-3 or TRBV12-4 to TRBJ1-4; unclear D gene. This CDR3 spans 14 amino acids. V shed 3 bases and J shed 8 bases, with 13 bases lying between them. CDR3 bases: TGTGCCAGCAGTTTTGATTTGGTCCGCGAAAAACTGTTTTTT. Its translation is CASSFDLVREKLFF.

The chain is built from TRBV19 and TRBJ2-2; D may be TRBD1 (5 bases). CDR3 length: 15 residues. In germline, CDR1 is LNHDA, CDR2 SQIVND (reference sequence). With 9 bases removed from V and 6 bases from J, the gap between germline ends came to 20 bases. The CDR3 coding sequence is TGTGCCAGCCCGTTGGCAGGGTATGGCCCCGGGGAGCTGTTTTTT. This gives the protein CASPLAGYGPGELFF.

V is TRBV27 and J is TRBJ2-3; a weak D match, TRBD2 (5 bases). CDR3 length equals 13 residues. The germline V and J ends were trimmed by 6 bases and 7 bases, with 14 bases remaining between them. Germline V gene sequence: CDR1 MNHEY, CDR2 SMNVEV (reference sequence). As DNA, the CDR3 is TGTGCCAGCAGCTCTGGCGGGTTGAATACGCAGTATTTT. It yields the protein CASSSGGLNTQYF.

This clonotype showed up just a few times. This chain links TRBV11-2 with TRBJ1-2; the D is unclear. V was cut by 6 bases and J by 6 bases, with 14 bases left in between. CDR3 length: 13 residues. The germline gives CDR1 SGHAT, CDR2 FQNNGV. CDR3 residues: CASSHGLINGYTF. CDR3 bases: TGTGCCAGCAGTCACGGACTGATTAATGGCTACACCTTC.

This clonotype appeared a single time. The chain joins TRBV4-2 to TRBJ2-5, with D possibly being TRBD2 (6 bases). Trimming removed 1 base from V and 5 bases from J, with 23 bases in between. Germline assignment: CDR1 LGHNA and CDR2 YNFKEQ. This CDR3 contains 18 residues. The CDR3 region is CASSQVAQLAPLRETQYF. The CDR3 DNA sequence: TGTGCCAGCAGCCAAGTGGCCCAGCTAGCGCCCCTCCGGGAGACCCAGTACTTC.

This chain uses TRBV6-4 with TRBJ2-1; D ambiguous. The CDR3 runs 13 residues. Germline V gives CDR1 MRHNA, CDR2 SNTAGT. Trimming removed 5 bases at V and 10 bases at J, with 15 bases between. CDR3 in amino acids: CASSKQWLGEQFF. DNA for the CDR3: TGTGCCAGCAGTAAACAATGGCTAGGGGAGCAGTTCTTC.

This clonotype was picked up a small number of times. The genes are TRBV12-3 or TRBV12-4 and TRBJ2-5; 9 bases agree with TRBD2. Trimming took 5 bases from V and 1 from J; bases not matched to a gene: 8. This CDR3 is built from 16 residues. Here the CDR3 DNA reads TGTGCCAGCAGTGAGGTACTAGCGGGCTTCCAAGAGACCCAGTACTTC. It yields the protein CASSEVLAGFQETQYF.

CDR3 sequence (DNA): TGTGCCAGCAGCCAGGGATCTCAGGGGGCCTTCTACGAGCAGTACTTC. Translating gives CASSQGSQGAFYEQYF. This chain connects TRBV4-2 to TRBJ2-7, with 8 bases lining up with TRBD1. Per the germline V gene, CDR1 is LGHNA and CDR2 is YNFKEQ. The ends lost 3 bases at V and 3 bases at J; junction bases unmatched: 10. The CDR3 is made up of 16 amino acids.